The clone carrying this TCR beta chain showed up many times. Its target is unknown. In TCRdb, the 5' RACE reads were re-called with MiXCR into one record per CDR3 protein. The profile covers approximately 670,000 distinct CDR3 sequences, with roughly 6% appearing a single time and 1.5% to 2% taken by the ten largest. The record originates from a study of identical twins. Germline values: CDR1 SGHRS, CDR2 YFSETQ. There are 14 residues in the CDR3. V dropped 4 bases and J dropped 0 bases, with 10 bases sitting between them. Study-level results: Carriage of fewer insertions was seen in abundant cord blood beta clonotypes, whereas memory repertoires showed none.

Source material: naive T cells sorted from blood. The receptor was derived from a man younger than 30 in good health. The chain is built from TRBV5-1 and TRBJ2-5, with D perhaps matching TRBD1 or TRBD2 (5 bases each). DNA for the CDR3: TGCGCCAGCAGCCCTTGGGACGACCAAGAGACCCAGTACTTC. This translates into CASSPWDDQETQYF.